This is a list of T cell receptor beta chains from one sample in a study of T cell responses to AZD1222 COVID-19 vaccine. Assay: immunoSEQ multiplex PCR; the TCRdb copy retains only in-frame clones and omits some. The data show about 48,000 clones, with 80% to 90% seen just once and approximately 7% held by the top ten. The source material was peripheral blood, sampled 28 days after the second AZD1222 dose. The source of these receptors is an adult who received the AZD1222 COVID-19 vaccine. The CDR3 runs from the conserved cysteine through the conserved F or W. The D gene is left open where the match is weak. The size entry is marked missing in some rows and otherwise reads once, few, many or a size class.

d_call	v_call	clone_size	j_call	cdr3_aa	cdr3_nt
NA	TRBV6-6	NA	TRBJ1-5	CASSYADSSNQPQHF	TGTGCCAGCAGTTACGCAGATTCGAGCAATCAGCCCCAGCATTTT
NA	TRBV27	NA	TRBJ2-7	CASSFVEQYF	TGTGCCAGCAGTTTCGTCGAGCAGTACTTC
NA	TRBV4-2	NA	TRBJ1-2	CASSSTGLNGYTF	TGTGCCAGCAGCTCCACAGGGTTAAATGGCTACACCTTC
NA	TRBV11-2	NA	TRBJ2-1	CASSLGGVSYNEQFF	TGTGCCAGCAGCTTAGGGGGGGTCAGCTACAATGAGCAGTTCTTC
NA	TRBV4-1	NA	TRBJ1-1	CASSQEVTDLGKKSPKATEAFF	TGCGCCAGCAGCCAAGAAGTCACTGATTTAGGAAAGAAGTCGCCGAAGGCCACTGAAGCTTTCTTT
NA	TRBV18	NA	TRBJ1-2	CASSPFSTDQFNYGYTF	TGTGCCAGCTCACCATTTTCGACAGACCAGTTTAACTATGGCTACACCTTC
NA	TRBV10-3	NA	TRBJ1-5	CAISGPTYQPQHF	TGTGCCATCAGCGGCCCGACTTATCAGCCCCAGCATTTT
NA	TRBV7-2	NA	TRBJ2-7	CASSTWDSDYEQYF	TGTGCCAGCAGCACGTGGGACTCAGACTACGAGCAGTACTTC
NA	TRBV21-1	once	TRBJ2-7	CASSKDRQGCYEQYF	TGTGCCAGCAGCAAAGATAGGCAGGGATGCTACGAGCAGTACTTC
NA	TRBV6-5	NA	TRBJ1-5	CASGRTGQPQHF	TGTGCCAGCGGACGGACCGGGCAGCCCCAGCATTTT
NA	TRBV3-1/TRBV3-2	NA	TRBJ2-7	CASSPRGGSSYEQYF	TGTGCCAGCAGCCCAAGAGGCGGGTCCTCCTACGAGCAGTACTTC
TRBD1	TRBV10-3	NA	TRBJ2-1	CAISAQGGEQFF	TGTGCCATCAGCGCACAGGGGGGTGAGCAGTTCTTC
NA	TRBV19	few	TRBJ2-7	CASSIRWDSYEQYF	TGTGCCAGTAGTATAAGGTGGGACTCCTACGAGCAGTACTTC
NA	TRBV5-1	few	TRBJ1-1	CASSLGTGGFLGTEAFF	TGCGCCAGCAGCTTAGGGACTGGGGGTTTTTTGGGCACTGAAGCTTTCTTT
NA	TRBV12-3/TRBV12-4	NA	TRBJ2-7	CASSKDSGEQYF	TGTGCCAGCAGCAAGGACTCGGGGGAGCAGTACTTC
NA	TRBV3-1/TRBV3-2	NA	TRBJ1-2	CASSPGHYWAYGYTF	TGTGCCAGCAGCCCCGGACATTACTGGGCCTATGGCTACACCTTC
TRBD1	TRBV5-1	NA	TRBJ2-3	CASSFGTGTSDTQYF	TGCGCCAGCAGCTTTGGGACAGGGACTTCTGATACGCAGTATTTT
NA	TRBV24-1	NA	TRBJ2-2	CATSDREIPTGELFF	TGTGCCACCAGTGATAGGGAGATACCCACCGGGGAGCTGTTTTTT
NA	TRBV10-3	NA	TRBJ1-2	CAISESTQGVYGYTF	TGTGCCATCAGTGAGTCGACTCAAGGGGTCTATGGCTACACCTTC
TRBD2	TRBV27	NA	TRBJ2-2	CASSLRPGGLDTGELFF	TGTGCCAGCAGTTTGAGGCCGGGAGGCCTGGACACCGGGGAGCTGTTTTTT
TRBD1	TRBV15	NA	TRBJ1-1	CATSRDLTGGAQGAFF	TGTGCCACCAGCAGAGATCTTACAGGGGGCGCCCAGGGGGCTTTCTTT
NA	TRBV15	NA	TRBJ2-5	CATSRGRPEAQYF	TGTGCCACCAGCAGAGGTCGGCCAGAGGCCCAGTACTTC
TRBD1	TRBV13	NA	TRBJ2-3	CASSPGQGRTDTQYF	TGTGCCAGCAGCCCCGGACAGGGGCGGACAGATACGCAGTATTTT
TRBD1	TRBV2	NA	TRBJ1-5	CASSRQGANQPQHF	TGTGCCAGCAGCCGACAGGGGGCCAATCAGCCCCAGCATTTT
TRBD1	TRBV7-2	NA	TRBJ1-5	CASSLAGQDTQPQHF	TGTGCCAGCAGCTTAGCTGGACAGGACACTCAGCCCCAGCATTTT
TRBD1	TRBV28	once	TRBJ1-1	CASSLWTGLNTEAFF	TGTGCCAGCAGCCTTTGGACAGGGTTGAACACTGAAGCTTTCTTT
NA	TRBV2	NA	TRBJ1-4	CASGGRANEKLFF	TGTGCCAGCGGCGGGAGGGCTAATGAAAAACTGTTTTTT
NA	TRBV7-2	NA	TRBJ1-1	CASSFGEVTEAFF	TGTGCCAGCAGCTTTGGGGAAGTGACTGAAGCTTTCTTT
TRBD2	TRBV19	NA	TRBJ2-7	CASSGPSGRASAYEQYF	TGTGCCAGTAGTGGACCTAGCGGGAGGGCCTCCGCCTACGAGCAGTACTTC
TRBD2	TRBV27	once	TRBJ2-1	CASSLTSGRAMNEQFF	TGTGCCAGCAGTTTGACTAGCGGGAGGGCTATGAATGAGCAGTTCTTC
NA	TRBV6-1	NA	TRBJ1-2	CASSEVRGRLNYGYTF	TGTGCCAGCAGTGAAGTTAGGGGCAGACTTAACTATGGCTACACCTTC
TRBD2	TRBV10-1	NA	TRBJ2-1	CASSESEREGKQFF	TGCGCCAGCAGTGAGTCGGAGCGGGAAGGGAAGCAGTTCTTC
NA	TRBV4-3	NA	TRBJ2-6	CASSLSGANVLTF	TGCGCCAGCAGCCTCTCCGGGGCCAACGTCCTGACTTTC
TRBD1	TRBV4-3	once	TRBJ1-5	CASSQDRGSGQPQHF	TGCGCCAGCAGCCAGGACAGGGGATCGGGTCAGCCCCAGCATTTT
NA	TRBV14	once	TRBJ2-2	CASSHTRLVGGELFF	TGTGCCAGCAGCCATACCCGACTAGTGGGCGGGGAGCTGTTTTTT
TRBD1	TRBV6-1	NA	TRBJ1-2	CASSDAGGPNYGYTF	TGTGCCAGCAGTGACGCAGGGGGACCAAACTATGGCTACACCTTC
TRBD1	TRBV4-1	NA	TRBJ2-7	CASSLRQGVSYEQYF	TGCGCCAGCAGCCTCCGACAGGGGGTGTCCTACGAGCAGTACTTC
NA	TRBV29-1	NA	TRBJ1-2	CSVEVGQTYGYTF	TGCAGCGTTGAGGTGGGCCAGACCTATGGCTACACCTTC
TRBD1	TRBV28	once	TRBJ2-1	CASIRVGGDEQFF	TGTGCCAGCATTAGGGTAGGGGGCGATGAGCAGTTCTTC
NA	TRBV5-1	NA	TRBJ2-5	CASSLAVGPRETQYF	TGCGCCAGCAGCTTGGCCGTTGGGCCGCGGGAGACCCAGTACTTC
TRBD2	TRBV2	NA	TRBJ2-6	CASSDSGGFSSGANVLTF	TGTGCCAGCAGTGATTCGGGGGGTTTTTCCTCTGGGGCCAACGTCCTGACTTTC